The 25 T cell receptor beta chains in this list originate from one sample, sequenced in a study of cytomegalovirus exposure and HLA in healthy donors. Vbeta (60) and Jbeta (13) primers were used in the PCR. Profiling relied on immunoSEQ multiplex PCR, and the TCRdb table lists in-frame clones only, not all of them. The sample has 170,000 or so clones, around 73% seen once; the top ten hold around 2.2%. Sequenced material: PBMCs. These receptors were taken from a man in his sixties in good health and CMV-seronegative.

This clone has more than one count but fewer than ten. V and J are TRBV11-3 and TRBJ2-1; no clear D. The V end lost 0 bases, the J end lost 3 bases, and 18 bases lay between the germline ends. Germline assignment: CDR1 SGHNT and CDR2 YENEEA. CDR3 size: 18 residues. CDR3: CASSLDPLDLRFYNEQFF. The CDR3 DNA sequence: TGTGCCAGCAGCTTAGATCCCCTAGACCTCCGATTCTACAATGAGCAGTTCTTC.

This sequence joins TRBV4-3 and TRBJ1-4, with D unclear. This CDR3 spans 15 amino acids. CDR1 and CDR2 (germline): LGHNA, YSLEER. Trimming removed 2 bases at V and 7 bases at J, with 14 bases between. CDR3 sequence (DNA): TGCGCCAGCAGCCAAACGCGGGCAGAACGTGAAAAACTGTTTTTT. As protein: CASSQTRAEREKLFF.

This rearrangement joins TRBV30 to TRBJ1-1; a weak D match, TRBD1 (5 bases). The CDR3 spans 16 residues. CDR1 is GTSNPN, CDR2 SVGIG, per germline (reference sequence). V was clipped by 2 bases and J by 0 bases, with 16 bases between them. The CDR3, as DNA: TGTGCCTGGAGTCCTGGGGGGGTGGGCATGAACACTGAAGCTTTCTTT. It specifies CAWSPGGVGMNTEAFF.

This chain connects TRBV13 to TRBJ1-1, with D maybe TRBD1 (5 bases). V lost 1 base, J lost 5 bases, and 5 bases lay in between. The CDR3 spans 12 residues. The germline V gene encodes CDR1 PRHDT and CDR2 FYEKMQ (reference sequence). CDR3: CASSLEGTEAFF. CDR3 nucleotides: TGTGCCAGCAGCTTAGAGGGGACTGAAGCTTTCTTT.

The V call is TRBV6-1, the J call TRBJ1-1, with TRBD1 identical over 10 bases. With 2 bases clipped from V and 5 bases from J, the junction kept 5 bases outside the gene matches. CDR1 is MNHNS and CDR2 is SASEGT in the germline V gene. The CDR3 has 15 residues. Here the CDR3 reads CASSERTGGWTEAFF. In DNA form, the CDR3 reads TGTGCCAGCAGTGAACGGACAGGGGGTTGGACTGAAGCTTTCTTT.

The rearrangement uses TRBV4-2 and TRBJ2-7, with D perhaps TRBD2 (7 bases). This CDR3 has 15 amino acids. CDR1 and CDR2 from the germline V gene are LGHNA and YNFKEQ. The V gene lost 0 bases and the J gene lost 5 bases, with 14 bases spanning the gap. The CDR3 spells CASSQEGGAPDEQYF. DNA for the CDR3: TGTGCCAGCAGCCAAGAAGGGGGGGCGCCGGACGAGCAGTACTTC.

Comment on this clone: This same CDR3 is encoded by further DNA sequences in the sample. The chain couples TRBV6-1 to TRBJ1-3; TRBD1 is a possible D gene (5 bases). Trimming removed 2 bases at V and 5 bases at J, with 7 bases between. CDR1 MNHNS and CDR2 SASEGT come from the germline V gene. This CDR3 has 13 amino acids. The DNA of the CDR3 is TGTGCCAGCAGTGAAAGGGGTCGAAACACCATATATTTT. Encoded protein: CASSERGRNTIYF.

This rearrangement joins TRBV19 to TRBJ1-6; D may be TRBD1 (6 bases). V was clipped by 9 bases and J by 4 bases, with 10 bases between them. Looked up from germline, CDR1 is LNHDA and CDR2 is SQIVND (reference sequence). The CDR3 is 13 amino acids. The DNA for the CDR3 is TGTGCCAGGCTGACAGGATATAATTCACCCCTCCACTTT. It specifies CARLTGYNSPLHF.

The chain carries TRBV7-8 and TRBJ1-2; D may be TRBD1 (5 bases). Trimming pared 1 base from V and 4 bases from J, leaving 13 bases between. CDR3 length: 15 residues. CDR1 is SGHVS, CDR2 FQNEAQ, per germline. CDR3 in DNA: TGTGCCAGCAGCTTAGATCTGGGGCCCGCCTATGGCTACACCTTC. It codes for CASSLDLGPAYGYTF.

Only a few counts were recorded for this clone. The chain employs TRBV6-1 and TRBJ1-5; perhaps TRBD1 as D (6 bases). In germline, CDR1 is MNHNS, CDR2 SASEGT. V dropped 6 bases and J dropped 3 bases, with 12 bases sitting between them. The CDR3 is made up of 14 amino acids. In nucleotides, the CDR3 is TGTGCCAGCAGCTCAACAGGGTTCAATCAGCCCCAGCATTTT. This sequence encodes CASSSTGFNQPQHF.

The chain couples TRBV11-2 to TRBJ1-3; 7 bases align to TRBD1. The CDR3 spans 15 residues. V shed 0 bases and J 4 bases; nucleotides not matched to a gene: 3. From germline, CDR1 is SGHAT and CDR2 FQNNGV. CDR3 in amino acids: CASSLERGQGNTIYF. In nucleotides, the CDR3 is TGTGCCAGCAGCTTAGAAAGGGGGCAAGGAAACACCATATATTTT.

The chain combines TRBV9 with TRBJ2-3; TRBD1 aligns across 7 bases. J gave up 5 bases and V 2 bases, and 5 bases lay outside the gene matches. Per germline, CDR1 SGDLS and CDR2 YYNGEE. This CDR3 region has 14 residues. CDR3 sequence reads: CASSVRQGQDTQYF. In DNA, the CDR3 is TGTGCCAGCAGCGTGCGACAGGGTCAAGATACGCAGTATTTT.

The genes are TRBV11-2 and TRBJ2-3; 13 positions match TRBD2. CDR1 and CDR2 from the germline V gene are SGHAT and FQNNGV. With V trimmed by 2 bases and J by 2 bases, 7 bases remained unmatched. The CDR3 extends over 18 amino acids. CDR3 sequence: CASSLPELAGGLTDTQYF. DNA for the CDR3: TGTGCCAGCAGCTTACCCGAACTAGCGGGAGGGCTCACAGATACGCAGTATTTT.

This sequence joins TRBV9 and TRBJ1-1; D possibly corresponds to TRBD1 (6 bases). This CDR3 comprises 16 residues. The V end lost 4 bases, the J end lost 0 bases, and 16 bases lay between the germline ends. Germline CDR1 reads SGDLS; CDR2 reads YYNGEE. CDR3 DNA: TGTGCCAGCAGCTTCCTCAGGGGTCTTATGAACACTGAAGCTTTCTTT. Residues: CASSFLRGLMNTEAFF.

The rearrangement joins TRBV4-3 to TRBJ2-1, with D possibly TRBD1 on 5 matching bases. Germline loops: CDR1 LGHNA, CDR2 YSLEER. The CDR3 extends over 16 amino acids. V lost 0 bases, J lost 0 bases, and 9 bases lay in between. The CDR3, as DNA: TGCGCCAGCAGCCAAGACAACAGGCCCTCCTACAATGAGCAGTTCTTC. It specifies CASSQDNRPSYNEQFF.

V gene TRBV15 combines with J gene TRBJ1-3; D unclear. The germline V and J ends were trimmed by 0 bases and 3 bases, with 9 bases remaining between them. The germline V gene encodes CDR1 LNHNV and CDR2 YYDKDF (reference sequence). The CDR3 contains 15 residues. The CDR3 loop is CATSRDVGVGNTIYF. The CDR3 nucleotides read TGTGCCACCAGCAGAGATGTAGGAGTTGGAAACACCATATATTTT.

The CDR3 DNA reads TGTGCCAGCAGCTTGGCGCTTCAGGGGCGCACAGATACGCAGTATTTT. Translated: CASSLALQGRTDTQYF. The V call is TRBV5-8, the J call TRBJ2-3; TRBD1 might be the D (6 bases). The germline V gene has CDR1 SGHTS and CDR2 YDEGEE. Trimming removed 0 bases from V and 1 base from J, with 12 bases in between. The CDR3 is 16 amino acids.

This chain uses TRBV28 with TRBJ1-5, with TRBD1 as a possible D gene (6 bases). This CDR3 has 18 residues. Germline V gene data show CDR1 as MDHEN and CDR2 as SYDVKM. The V end lost 2 bases, the J end lost 7 bases, and 24 bases lay between the germline ends. The CDR3 loop reads CASSLNVLTGTSRQPQHF. Written as DNA, the CDR3 is TGTGCCAGCAGTTTAAATGTCCTCACAGGGACGTCAAGGCAGCCCCAGCATTTT.

In DNA form, the CDR3 reads TGTGCCAGCAGTGACCCTACCCCGCGAGGGACAGCATACGGAAACACCATATATTTT. Protein: CASSDPTPRGTAYGNTIYF. This chain uses TRBV6-1 with TRBJ1-3; TRBD1 matches 7 bases. Germline assignment: CDR1 MNHNS and CDR2 SASEGT. Unmatched junction bases numbered 18, after V lost 3 bases and J lost 4 bases. The CDR3 is made up of 19 amino acids.

Only a few counts were recorded for this clone. Compared with germline, one end of the junction differs, possibly owing to a read error. The chain couples TRBV27 to TRBJ1-2, with D perhaps matching TRBD1 (5 bases). Germline V gene lookup returns CDR1 MNHEY and CDR2 SMNVEV (reference sequence). The CDR3 has 12 residues. The CDR3 sequence: CASSLRGDGYPF. The CDR3 bases are TGTGCCAGCAGTTTACGGGGGGACGGCTACCCCTTC.

This clone is a singleton in its sample. The genes are TRBV4-2 and TRBJ2-1; no reliable D call. This CDR3 is 15 amino acids long. Germline V gene sequence: CDR1 LGHNA, CDR2 YNFKEQ. Trimming removed 0 bases at V and 0 bases at J, with 6 bases between. CDR3: CASSQDMSSYNEQFF. Here the CDR3 DNA reads TGTGCCAGCAGCCAAGACATGAGCTCCTACAATGAGCAGTTCTTC.

The gene calls are TRBV28 and TRBJ1-2; TRBD1 matches at 7 bases. Trimming cost V 7 bases and J 2 bases; bases outside gene matches: 4. Germline V gives CDR1 MDHEN, CDR2 SYDVKM. This CDR3 is 13 amino acids long. CDR3 amino acids: CASTQTGNYGYTF. CDR3 sequence (DNA): TGTGCCAGCACCCAGACAGGGAACTATGGCTACACCTTC.

In its sample, this clone was seen a few times. The chain has TRBV29-1 and TRBJ2-3, with TRBD2 matching over 8 bases. With V trimmed by 2 bases and J by 4 bases, 2 bases remained unmatched. This CDR3 spans 13 amino acids. Germline-derived CDR1 and CDR2 are SQVTM and ANQGSEA. This CDR3 is CSVELGLADTQYF. CDR3 coding DNA: TGCAGCGTTGAATTGGGACTAGCAGATACGCAGTATTTT.

This chain links TRBV6-6 with TRBJ1-5; 8 nucleotides line up with TRBD1. This CDR3 contains 14 residues. V was clipped by 2 bases and J by 9 bases; unmatched bases: 6. Germline V gene sequence: CDR1 MNHNY, CDR2 SVGAGI (reference sequence). CDR3 coding DNA: TGTGCCAGCAGTTACGGACAGGGACGGTCGCCCCAGCATTTT. Amino acid sequence: CASSYGQGRSPQHF.

This clone was observed a few times. The rearrangement joins TRBV19 to TRBJ2-7, with D possibly matching TRBD1 (5 bases). Deletions cut 8 bases from V and 9 bases from J, with 17 bases between. Germline lookup yields CDR1 LNHDA and CDR2 SQIVND (reference sequence). The CDR3 length is 12 residues. The CDR3 sequence: CASGEPRDLQYF. The DNA of the CDR3 is TGTGCCAGTGGCGAACCCAGGGATCTGCAGTACTTC.